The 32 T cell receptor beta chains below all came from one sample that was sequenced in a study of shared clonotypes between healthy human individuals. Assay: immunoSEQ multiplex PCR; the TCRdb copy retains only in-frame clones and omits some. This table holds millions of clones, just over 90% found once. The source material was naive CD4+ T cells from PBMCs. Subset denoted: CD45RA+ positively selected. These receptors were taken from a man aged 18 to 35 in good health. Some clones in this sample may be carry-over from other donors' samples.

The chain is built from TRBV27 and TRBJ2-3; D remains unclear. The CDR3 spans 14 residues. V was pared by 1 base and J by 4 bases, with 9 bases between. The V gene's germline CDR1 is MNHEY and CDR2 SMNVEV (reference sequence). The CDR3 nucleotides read TGTGCCAGCAGTTTATGGCAGCCCTCAGATACGCAGTATTTT. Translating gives CASSLWQPSDTQYF.

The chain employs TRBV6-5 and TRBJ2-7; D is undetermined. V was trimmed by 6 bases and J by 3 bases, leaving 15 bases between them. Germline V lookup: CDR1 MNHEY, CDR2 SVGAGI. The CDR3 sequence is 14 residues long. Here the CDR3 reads CASSPGQRGYEQYF. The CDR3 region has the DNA TGTGCCAGCAGCCCCGGGCAGCGAGGCTACGAGCAGTACTTC.

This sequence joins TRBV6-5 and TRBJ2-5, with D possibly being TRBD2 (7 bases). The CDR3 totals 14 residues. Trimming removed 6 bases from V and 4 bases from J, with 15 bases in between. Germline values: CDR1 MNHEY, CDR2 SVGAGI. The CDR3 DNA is TGTGCCAGCAGCCGGGGAGGGGGGGGAGAGACCCAGTACTTC. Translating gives CASSRGGGGETQYF.

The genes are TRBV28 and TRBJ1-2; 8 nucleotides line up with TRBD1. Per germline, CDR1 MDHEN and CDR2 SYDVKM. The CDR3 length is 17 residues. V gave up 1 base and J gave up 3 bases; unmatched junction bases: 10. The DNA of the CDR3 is TGTGCCAGCAGTTTATCCCCCAACAGGGGGAGTGACTATGGCTACACCTTC. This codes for CASSLSPNRGSDYGYTF.

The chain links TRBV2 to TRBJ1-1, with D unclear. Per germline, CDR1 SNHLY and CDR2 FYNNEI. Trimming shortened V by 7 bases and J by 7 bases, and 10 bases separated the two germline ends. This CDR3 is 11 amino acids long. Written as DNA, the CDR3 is TGTGCCAGCACCTATGACTTTGAAGCTTTCTTT. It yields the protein CASTYDFEAFF.

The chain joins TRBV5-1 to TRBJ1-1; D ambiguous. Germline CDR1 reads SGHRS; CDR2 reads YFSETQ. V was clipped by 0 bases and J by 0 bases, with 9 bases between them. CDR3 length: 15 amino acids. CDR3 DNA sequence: TGCGCCAGCAGCTTGGGGAGCCTTATGAACACTGAAGCTTTCTTT. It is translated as CASSLGSLMNTEAFF. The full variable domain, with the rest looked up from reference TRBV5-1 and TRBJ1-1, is KAGVTQTPRYLIKTRGQQVTLSCSPISGHRSVSWYQQTPGQGLQFLFEYFSETQRNKGNFPGRFSGRQFSNSRSEMNVSTLELGDSALYLCASSLGSLMNTEAFFGQGTRLTVV.

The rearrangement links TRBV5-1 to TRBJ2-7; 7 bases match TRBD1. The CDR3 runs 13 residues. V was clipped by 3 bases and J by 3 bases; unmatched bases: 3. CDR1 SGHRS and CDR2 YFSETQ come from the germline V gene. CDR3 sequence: CASSYPGGYEQYF. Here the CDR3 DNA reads TGCGCCAGCAGCTATCCAGGGGGCTACGAGCAGTACTTC.

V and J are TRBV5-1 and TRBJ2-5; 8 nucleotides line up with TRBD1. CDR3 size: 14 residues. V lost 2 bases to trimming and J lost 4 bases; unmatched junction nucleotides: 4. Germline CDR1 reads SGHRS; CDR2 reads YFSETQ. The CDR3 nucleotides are TGCGCCAGCAGCTTTTCAGGGGGCGCAGAGACCCAGTACTTC. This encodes CASSFSGGAETQYF.

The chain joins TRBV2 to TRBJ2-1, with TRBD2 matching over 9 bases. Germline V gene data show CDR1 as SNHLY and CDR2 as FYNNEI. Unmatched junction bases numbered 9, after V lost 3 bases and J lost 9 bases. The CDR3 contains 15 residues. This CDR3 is CASSDGREGRSEQFF. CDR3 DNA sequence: TGTGCCAGCAGTGACGGGCGGGAGGGGAGAAGTGAGCAGTTCTTC. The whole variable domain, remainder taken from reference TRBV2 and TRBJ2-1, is EPEVTQTPSHQVTQMGQEVILRCVPISNHLYFYWYRQILGQKVEFLVSFYNNEISEKSEIFDDQFSVERPDGSNFTLKIRSTKLEDSAMYFCASSDGREGRSEQFFGPGTRLTVL.

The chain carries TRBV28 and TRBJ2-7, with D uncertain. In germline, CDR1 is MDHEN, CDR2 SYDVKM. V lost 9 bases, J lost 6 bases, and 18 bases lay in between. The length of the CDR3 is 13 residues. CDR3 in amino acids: CASKTSRSSEQYF. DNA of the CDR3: TGTGCCAGTAAGACTTCACGGTCCAGCGAGCAGTACTTC. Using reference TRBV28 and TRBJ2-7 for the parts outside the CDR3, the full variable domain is DVKVTQSSRYLVKRTGEKVFLECVQDMDHENMFWYRQDPGLGLRLIYFSYDVKMKEKGDIPEGYSVSREKKERFSLILESASTNQTSMYLCASKTSRSSEQYFGPGTRLTVT.

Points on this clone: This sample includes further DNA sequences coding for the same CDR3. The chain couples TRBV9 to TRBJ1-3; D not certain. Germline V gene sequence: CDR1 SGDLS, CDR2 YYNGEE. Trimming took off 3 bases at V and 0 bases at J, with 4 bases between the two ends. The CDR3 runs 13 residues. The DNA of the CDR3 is TGTGCCAGCAGCGCACCCTCTGGAAACACCATATATTTT. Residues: CASSAPSGNTIYF.

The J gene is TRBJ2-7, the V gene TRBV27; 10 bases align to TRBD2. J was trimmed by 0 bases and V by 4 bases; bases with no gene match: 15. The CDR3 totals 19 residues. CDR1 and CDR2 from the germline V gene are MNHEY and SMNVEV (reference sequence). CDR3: CASSSTGTSVRGNSYEQYF. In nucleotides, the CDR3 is TGTGCCAGCAGTTCGACAGGGACTAGCGTCCGGGGGAACTCCTACGAGCAGTACTTC.

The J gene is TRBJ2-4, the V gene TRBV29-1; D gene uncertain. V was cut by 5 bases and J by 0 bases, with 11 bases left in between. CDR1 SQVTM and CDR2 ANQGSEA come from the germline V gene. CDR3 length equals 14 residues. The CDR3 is CSVKGILAKNIQYF. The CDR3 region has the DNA TGCAGCGTTAAAGGGATCCTAGCCAAAAACATTCAGTACTTC.

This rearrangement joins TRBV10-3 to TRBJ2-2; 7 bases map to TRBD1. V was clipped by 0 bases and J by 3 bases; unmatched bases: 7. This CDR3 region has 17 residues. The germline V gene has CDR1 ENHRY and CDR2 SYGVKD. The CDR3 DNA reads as TGTGCCATCAGTGAGTCAAAGGGACAGCGGCACACCGGGGAGCTGTTTTTT. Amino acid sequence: CAISESKGQRHTGELFF.

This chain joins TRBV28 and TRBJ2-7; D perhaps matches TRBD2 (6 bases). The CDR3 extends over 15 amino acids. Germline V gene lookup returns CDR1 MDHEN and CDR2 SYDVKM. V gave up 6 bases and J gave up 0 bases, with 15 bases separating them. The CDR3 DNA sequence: TGTGCCAGCAGGACCTTAGCGGCCCTCTCCTACGAGCAGTACTTC. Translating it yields CASRTLAALSYEQYF.

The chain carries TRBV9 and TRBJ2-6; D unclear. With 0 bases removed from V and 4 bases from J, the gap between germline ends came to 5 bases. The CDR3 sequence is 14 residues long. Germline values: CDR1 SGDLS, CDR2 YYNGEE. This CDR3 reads CASSVGEGANVLTF. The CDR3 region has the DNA TGTGCCAGCAGCGTAGGCGAGGGGGCCAACGTCCTGACTTTC.

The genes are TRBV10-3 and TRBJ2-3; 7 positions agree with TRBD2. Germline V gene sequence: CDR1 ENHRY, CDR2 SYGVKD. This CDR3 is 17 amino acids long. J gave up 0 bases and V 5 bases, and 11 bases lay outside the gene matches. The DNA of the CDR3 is TGTGCCATCAGTTCCAAGGGAGGGGTGCTTAGCACAGATACGCAGTATTTT. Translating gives CAISSKGGVLSTDTQYF.

The CDR3 nucleotides read TGTGCCAGCACCGAAACCGGGACAGGGAGGGAGACCCAGTACTTC. This translates into CASTETGTGRETQYF. This chain uses TRBV2 with TRBJ2-5; TRBD1 matches 9 bases. V lost 7 bases to trimming and J lost 5 bases; unmatched junction nucleotides: 11. There are 15 residues in the CDR3. CDR1 and CDR2 (germline): SNHLY, FYNNEI.

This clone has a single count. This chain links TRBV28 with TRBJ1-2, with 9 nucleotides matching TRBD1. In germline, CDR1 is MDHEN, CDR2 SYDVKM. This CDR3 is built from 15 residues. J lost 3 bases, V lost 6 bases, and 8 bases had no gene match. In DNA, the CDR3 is TGTGCCAGCAGACCTCCGGGACAGGGCTACTATGGCTACACCTTC. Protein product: CASRPPGQGYYGYTF.

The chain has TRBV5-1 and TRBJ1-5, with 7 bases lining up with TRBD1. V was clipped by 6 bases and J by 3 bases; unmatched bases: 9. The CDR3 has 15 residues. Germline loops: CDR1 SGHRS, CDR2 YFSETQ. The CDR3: CASTLDGTVNQPQHF. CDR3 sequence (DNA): TGCGCCAGCACCTTAGACGGGACAGTCAATCAGCCCCAGCATTTT.

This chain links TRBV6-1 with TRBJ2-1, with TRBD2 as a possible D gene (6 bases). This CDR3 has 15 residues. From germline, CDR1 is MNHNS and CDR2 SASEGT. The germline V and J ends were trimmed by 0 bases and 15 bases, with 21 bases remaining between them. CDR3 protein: CASSEAWGVEAKRFF. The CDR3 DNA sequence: TGTGCCAGCAGTGAAGCCTGGGGGGTCGAAGCCAAACGGTTCTTC.

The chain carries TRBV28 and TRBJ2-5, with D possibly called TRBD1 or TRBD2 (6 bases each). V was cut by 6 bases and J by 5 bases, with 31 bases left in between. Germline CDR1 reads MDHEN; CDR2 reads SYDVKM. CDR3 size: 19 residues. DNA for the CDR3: TGTGCCAGCAGCCCTTCTGGCCTGGGGGGACAAGAATACGCGGAGACCCAGTACTTC. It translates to CASSPSGLGGQEYAETQYF.

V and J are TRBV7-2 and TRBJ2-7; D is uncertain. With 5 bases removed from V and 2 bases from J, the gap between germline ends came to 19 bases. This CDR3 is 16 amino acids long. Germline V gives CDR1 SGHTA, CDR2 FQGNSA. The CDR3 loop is CASSLDPGRTAYEQYF. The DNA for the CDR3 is TGTGCCAGCAGCCTAGACCCCGGCCGGACCGCCTACGAGCAGTACTTC. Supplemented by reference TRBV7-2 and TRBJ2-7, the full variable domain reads GAGVSQSPSNKVTEKGKDVELRCDPISGHTALYWYRQSLGQGLEFLIYFQGNSAPDKSGLPSDRFSAERTGGSVSTLTIQRTQQEDSAVYLCASSLDPGRTAYEQYFGPGTRLTVT.

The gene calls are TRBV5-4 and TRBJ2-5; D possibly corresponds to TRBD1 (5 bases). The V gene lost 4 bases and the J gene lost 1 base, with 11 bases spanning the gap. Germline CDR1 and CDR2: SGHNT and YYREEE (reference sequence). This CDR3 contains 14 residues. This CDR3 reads CASSPPGIQETQYF. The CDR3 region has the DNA TGTGCCAGCAGCCCCCCAGGGATCCAAGAGACCCAGTACTTC.

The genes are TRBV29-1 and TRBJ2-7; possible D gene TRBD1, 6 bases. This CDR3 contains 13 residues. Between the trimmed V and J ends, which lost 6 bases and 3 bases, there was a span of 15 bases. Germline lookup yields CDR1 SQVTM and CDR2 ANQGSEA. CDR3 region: CSVGTLFSYEQYF. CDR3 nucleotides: TGCAGCGTCGGGACACTCTTCAGCTACGAGCAGTACTTC.

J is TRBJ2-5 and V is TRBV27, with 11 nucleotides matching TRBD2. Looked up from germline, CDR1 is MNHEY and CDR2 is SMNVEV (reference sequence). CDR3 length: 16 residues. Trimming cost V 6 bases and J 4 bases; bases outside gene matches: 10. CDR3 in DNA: TGTGCCAGCAGAATTAGCGGGAGGGGTAGAGTAGAGACCCAGTACTTC. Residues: CASRISGRGRVETQYF.

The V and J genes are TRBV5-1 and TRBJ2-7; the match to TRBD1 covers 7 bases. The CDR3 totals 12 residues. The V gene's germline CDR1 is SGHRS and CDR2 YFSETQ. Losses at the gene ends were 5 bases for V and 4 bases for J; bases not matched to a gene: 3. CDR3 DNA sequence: TGCGCCAGCAGGGGACAGTCTTACGAGCAGTACTTC. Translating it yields CASRGQSYEQYF.

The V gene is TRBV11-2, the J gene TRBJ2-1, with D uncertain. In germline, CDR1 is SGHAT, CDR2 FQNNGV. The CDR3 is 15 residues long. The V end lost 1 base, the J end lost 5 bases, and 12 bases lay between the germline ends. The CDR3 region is CASSLGDSLNNEQFF. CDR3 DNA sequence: TGTGCCAGCAGCTTAGGAGATTCCTTAAACAATGAGCAGTTCTTC.

The DNA for the CDR3 is TGTGCCAGCAGCGTGTCTCCAACAGGGAACTACGAGCAGTACTTC. Translation gives CASSVSPTGNYEQYF. The rearrangement joins TRBV9 to TRBJ2-7, with a tentative D call TRBD1 (6 bases). Germline CDR1 SGDLS, CDR2 YYNGEE. With 2 bases removed from V and 3 bases from J, the gap between germline ends came to 15 bases. CDR3 length equals 15 residues.

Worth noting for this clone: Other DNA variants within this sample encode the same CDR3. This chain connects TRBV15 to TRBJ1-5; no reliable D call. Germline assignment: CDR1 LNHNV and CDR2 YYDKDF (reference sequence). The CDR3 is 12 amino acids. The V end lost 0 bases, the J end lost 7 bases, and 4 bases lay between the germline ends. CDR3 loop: CATSRDLQPQHF. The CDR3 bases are TGTGCCACCAGCAGAGATCTACAGCCCCAGCATTTT. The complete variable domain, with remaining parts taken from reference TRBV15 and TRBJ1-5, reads DAMVIQNPRYQVTQFGKPVTLSCSQTLNHNVMYWYQQKSSQAPKLLFHYYDKDFNNEADTPDNFQSRRPNTSFCFLDIRSPGLGDTAMYLCATSRDLQPQHFGDGTRLSIL.

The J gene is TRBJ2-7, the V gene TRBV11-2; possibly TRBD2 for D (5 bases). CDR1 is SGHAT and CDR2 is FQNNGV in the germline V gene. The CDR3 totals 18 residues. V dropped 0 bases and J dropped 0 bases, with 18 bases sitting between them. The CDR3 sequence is CASSLELASSLSSYEQYF. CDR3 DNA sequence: TGTGCCAGCAGCTTAGAGTTGGCTAGCTCACTAAGCTCCTACGAGCAGTACTTC.

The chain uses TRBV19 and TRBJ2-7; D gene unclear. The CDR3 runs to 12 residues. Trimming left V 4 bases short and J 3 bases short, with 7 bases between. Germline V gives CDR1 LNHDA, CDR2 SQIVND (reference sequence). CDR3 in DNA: TGTGCCAGTAGTACCGGATTCTACGAGCAGTACTTC. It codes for CASSTGFYEQYF.